A single T cell receptor beta chain is shown here with its context. The CDR3 consists of 15 residues. V shed 7 bases and J 2 bases; nucleotides not matched to a gene: 7. From germline, CDR1 is LNHDA and CDR2 SQIVND (reference sequence). The data stem from a study of blood T cell repertoires in COVID-19. Study-level information: Samples taken during acute and convalescent COVID-19 were collected in the United States, Italy and Spain. PBMCs, B-cell-depleted T cells, or T cells provided the cDNA or gDNA that made up the material.

As originally analysed: Estimation of nucleated cell counts relied on the amplification of reference gene primers. Repertoires were generated with immunoSEQ multiplex PCR, while TCRdb's copy carries only in-frame clones and drops some. V, J and clone size are those of that table, while D and trimming were read from the DNA. This sample carries over 65,000 clones, 70% to 90% of them seen once, and the ten largest clones take less than 15%. The chain recombines TRBV19 with TRBJ1-5; TRBD1 aligns across 8 bases. This clonotype originated in a human donor in a cohort sampled during active COVID-19. The source material was peripheral blood. CDR3 in amino acids: CASTPGQGRNQPQHF. The CDR3, as DNA: TGTGCCAGTACCCCCGGACAGGGACGCAATCAGCCCCAGCATTTT.